These 18 T cell receptor beta chains originate from one sample sequenced in a study of identical twins. TCRdb reanalysed the 5' RACE reads using MiXCR and keeps one entry per CDR3 protein. The table includes approximately 670,000 distinct CDR3 sequences, around 6% detected once. Sample: naive T cells sorted from blood. All receptors come from a man aged 18 to 30 in good health.

This clonotype was detected only a few times. The chain carries TRBV20-1 and TRBJ2-5; the match to TRBD2 covers 14 bases. The CDR3 length is 16 residues. V lost 3 bases, J lost 4 bases, and 7 bases stayed unmatched. Per germline, CDR1 DFQATT and CDR2 SNEGSKA (reference sequence). CDR3 protein: CSASQGLAGALETQYF. CDR3 in DNA: TGCAGTGCTAGCCAGGGACTAGCGGGAGCACTAGAGACCCAGTACTTC.

This clonotype has at least ten counts. The rearrangement uses TRBV20-1 and TRBJ1-2; D possibly corresponds to TRBD1 (6 bases). Germline lookup yields CDR1 DFQATT and CDR2 SNEGSKA (reference sequence). The CDR3 sequence is 13 residues long. Trimming pared 6 bases from V and 4 bases from J, leaving 15 bases between. CDR3 nucleotide sequence: TGCAGTGCAGACGGGGGCTTCAGCTATGGCTACACCTTC. Its protein product is CSADGGFSYGYTF.

V and J are TRBV20-1 and TRBJ1-4, with D possibly TRBD1 on 5 matching bases. The CDR3 is made up of 14 amino acids. V was shortened by 6 bases and J by 7 bases, with 18 bases between the two germline ends. In germline, CDR1 is DFQATT, CDR2 SNEGSKA (reference sequence). CDR3 nucleotides: TGCAGTGCCCAGTCCCGGATCGGGGGTGAAAAACTGTTTTTT. Translation: CSAQSRIGGEKLFF.

V and J are TRBV6-5 and TRBJ1-1; 8 nucleotides match TRBD1. The CDR3 runs 15 residues. V lost 1 base and J lost 8; bases outside the gene matches: 9. In germline, CDR1 is MNHEY, CDR2 SVGAGI. In DNA form, the CDR3 reads TGTGCCAGCAGTTACTTCTCCGGGACAGGAGACGAAGCTTTCTTT. Encoded protein: CASSYFSGTGDEAFF.

This clonotype has a count of ten or more. The CDR3 here is CASSYAGDTDTQYF. The CDR3 nucleotides read TGTGCCAGCAGTTACGCGGGAGACACAGATACGCAGTATTTT. The rearrangement links TRBV6-5 to TRBJ2-3; 7 bases agree with TRBD2. Germline V gene data show CDR1 as MNHEY and CDR2 as SVGAGI. The CDR3 is 14 amino acids. V gave up 2 bases and J gave up 2 bases; unmatched junction bases: 1.

This clonotype was observed many times. The gene calls are TRBV10-3 and TRBJ2-5, with 10 positions matching TRBD1. The CDR3 extends over 13 amino acids. Germline assignment: CDR1 ENHRY and CDR2 SYGVKD. With 8 bases clipped from V and 4 bases from J, the junction kept 4 bases outside the gene matches. The chain's CDR3 is CAIGTGVGETQYF. In DNA, the CDR3 is TGTGCCATCGGGACAGGGGTTGGAGAGACCCAGTACTTC.

This clonotype came up a few times. The chain employs TRBV20-1 and TRBJ1-6; the D gene is possibly TRBD1 (6 bases). V lost 6 bases to trimming and J lost 7 bases, with 16 bases between them. This CDR3 is built from 14 residues. CDR1 and CDR2 (germline): DFQATT, SNEGSKA (reference sequence). In DNA, the CDR3 is TGCAGTGCCCAACTGACAGGCGGAAATTCACCCCTCCACTTT. Translated: CSAQLTGGNSPLHF.

This clonotype was recorded many times. This sequence joins TRBV29-1 and TRBJ2-1; D is unresolved. Germline V gives CDR1 SQVTM, CDR2 ANQGSEA. V dropped 7 bases and J dropped 9 bases, with 13 bases sitting between them. The CDR3 runs to 11 residues. The CDR3 sequence is CSARIGGEQFF. The CDR3 DNA is TGCAGCGCGCGGATTGGTGGTGAGCAGTTCTTC.

Many counts were recorded for this clonotype. This chain links TRBV5-1 with TRBJ2-1; TRBD2 might be the D (5 bases). This CDR3 is built from 14 residues. Germline loops: CDR1 SGHRS, CDR2 YFSETQ. The ends were cut back, 2 bases at V and 2 bases at J, with 8 bases in the middle. CDR3 region: CASSFEGTYNEQFF. Here the CDR3 DNA reads TGCGCCAGCAGCTTTGAGGGCACCTACAATGAGCAGTTCTTC.

The chain recombines TRBV21-1 with TRBJ1-5; TRBD1 is the table's D call, not checked against the DNA. TRBV21-1 is reported as a pseudogene. The CDR3 loop spans 22 amino acids. Written as DNA, the CDR3 is TGTGCCAGCAGCGAAACCCAAAGGGCCGTCCGGACAGGGAATATGAGCAATCAGCCCCAGCATTTT. Protein sequence: CASSETQRAVRTGNMSNQPQHF.

This clonotype was observed a few times. V usage is TRBV3-1 and J usage is TRBJ2-1; TRBD1 matches 10 bases. After removal of 4 bases from V and 12 bases from J, the junction contained 6 bases not matched to a gene. Germline V gene data show CDR1 as LGHDT and CDR2 as YNNKEL (reference sequence). CDR3 length equals 13 residues. For the CDR3, the DNA is TGTGCCAGCAGCCCTTCTAGGACAGGGGGGCAGTTCTTC. Translation gives CASSPSRTGGQFF.

A few counts support this clonotype. The V gene is TRBV12-3 or TRBV12-4, the J gene TRBJ2-2; D is tentatively TRBD1 or TRBD2 (5 bases each). With 5 bases removed from V and 4 bases from J, the gap between germline ends came to 14 bases. The CDR3 totals 15 residues. CDR3 residues: CASSTSGTATGELFF. The DNA for the CDR3 is TGTGCCAGCAGTACCTCCGGGACGGCCACCGGGGAGCTGTTTTTT.

This clonotype showed up just a few times. The chain joins TRBV20-1 to TRBJ2-7, with D maybe TRBD2 (6 bases). This CDR3 region has 13 residues. Germline V gives CDR1 DFQATT, CDR2 SNEGSKA (reference sequence). Trimming removed 3 bases from V and 1 base from J, with 10 bases in between. CDR3: CSASGGSSYEQYV. CDR3 DNA sequence: TGCAGTGCTAGTGGGGGGTCGTCCTACGAGCAGTACGTC.

V is TRBV5-1 and J is TRBJ2-6, with TRBD1 as a possible D gene (5 bases). With 2 bases removed from V and 0 bases from J, the gap between germline ends came to 12 bases. The CDR3 is 17 amino acids. The germline V gene encodes CDR1 SGHRS and CDR2 YFSETQ. CDR3 bases: TGCGCCAGCAGCTTACATCGACAGCACTCTGGGGCCAACGTCCTGACTTTC. This gives the protein CASSLHRQHSGANVLTF.

This clonotype occurred many times. This chain joins TRBV7-9 and TRBJ1-6; 8 nucleotides align to TRBD1. The V and J ends lost 4 bases and 12 bases, in that order; junction bases with no gene match: 11. Germline V gene sequence: CDR1 SEHNR, CDR2 FQNEAQ (reference sequence). The CDR3 loop spans 15 amino acids. The CDR3 DNA follows: TGTGCCAGCAGCTCACTCCAGGACAGGGACCTACCCCTCCACTTT. Protein: CASSSLQDRDLPLHF.

This clonotype was seen a few times. The V gene is TRBV29-1, the J gene TRBJ1-2, with D possibly TRBD1 on 6 matching bases. Germline V CDR1 and CDR2: SQVTM, ANQGSEA. CDR3 length equals 14 residues. The V and J ends lost 7 bases and 3 bases respectively, with 18 bases between them. The CDR3 region has the DNA TGCAGCGCCCTCGAGGCCAGGGGATACTATGGCTACACCTTC. This translates into CSALEARGYYGYTF.

The genes are TRBV18 and TRBJ2-1; 10 bases are shared with TRBD2. CDR1 KGHSH and CDR2 LQKENI come from the germline V gene. Trimming removed 6 bases from V and 4 bases from J; junction bases left unmatched: 6. The CDR3 runs to 15 residues. The CDR3 coding sequence is TGTGCCAGCTCTTGGGGACTAGCGCGGTACAATGAGCAGTTCTTC. Encoded protein: CASSWGLARYNEQFF.

A few counts support this clonotype. The chain carries TRBV30 and TRBJ2-7; 15 nucleotides line up with TRBD2. Per germline, CDR1 GTSNPN and CDR2 SVGIG (reference sequence). The CDR3 length is 13 residues. Trimming at V came to 8 bases and at J to 3 bases, leaving 2 bases not matched to a gene. The CDR3 spells CAGLAGGFYEQYF. DNA for the CDR3: TGTGCCGGACTAGCGGGAGGGTTCTACGAGCAGTACTTC.